The source of this T cell receptor (beta chain) is a study of CD8+CD57+ T cells in acquired aplastic anemia (dated by TCRdb to the late 2010s). For the wider study: DNA extracted from sorted CD4+ and CD8+ cells had a mean of roughly 3.4 ug, with a range of about 0.18 to 27.4 ug. An average of approximately 10 million reads for CD4+ cells and 11 million to 12 million reads for CD8+ cells was obtained from healthy donor samples.

The study deep-sequenced TCR repertoires of sorted CD4+ and CD8+ blood T cells from severe aplastic anemia patients and healthy subjects. Ficoll-Paque density gradient centrifugation was used to isolate peripheral blood mononuclear cells. Before DNA was extracted, CD4+ and CD8+ T cells were sorted using either FACS or magnetic beads. Study-wide findings and limitations: Patients and healthy controls showed no significant difference in CD8+ Simpson's diversity (P=0.060). Roughly 29 CD8+ CDR3 sequences were shared between patients and controls but appeared highly expressed in patients and within their immunodominant clones.

A remark on this clonotype: The target of this receptor is not known. Relative to the germline gene, one junction end is altered; a read error may explain this.

Genomic DNA was used as template for profiling of TCR beta VDJ combinations and CDR3 sequences. An Illumina HiSeq 2000 was the platform used for TCR repertoire sequencing. For the original study's pipeline: Repertoire assessment relied on Simpson's diversity index, CDR3 size and DJ length profiles, and TRBV/TRBJ rearrangement plots. The most abundant DNA sequence in the deep sequencing data was defined as the immunodominant clone. CDR3 amino acid sequences were screened for sharing across subjects and were compared with published repertoires and the VDJdb database. The public reads were quality trimmed at Q25 with fastp and then assembled into clones with MiXCR by TCRdb, keeping productive beta chains. Rows with a matching CDR3 protein are joined into one entry that keeps the most common DNA and genes. The V and J calls, along with clone size, are taken from TCRdb and not from the paper's own processing. A total of some 190,000 distinct CDR3 sequences appear in this sample, about half of them only once. The ten top clones hold roughly 3% of the sample.

CDR1 and CDR2 are drawn from the germline V gene: SQVTM, ANQGSEA. From its cysteine to its phenylalanine, the CDR3 spans 14 amino acids. Only the CDR3 DNA is retained, 42 bases long and in frame from the first base. Rearrangement joined TRBV29-1 to TRBJ1-2; a weak D assignment points to TRBD1 (5 bases agree). The TCR originated in a human donor in good health. Sequencing used sorted CD4+, CD8+, or CD8+CD57+ T cells (not recorded which) from PBMCs. This receptor carries the CDR3 CSVAQDTYNYGCTF. Read as DNA, the sequence is TGCAGCGTTGCGCAGGACACCTATAACTATGGCTGCACCTTC.